This T cell receptor beta chain was recorded in a study of shared clonotypes between healthy human individuals (TCRdb year 2020). The study in broad terms: Three men and a couple of women, aged 18 to 49 years, made up the cohort. For each donor, CD4 naive and CD4 memory were each given three plates, CD8 naive was given two plates, and CD8 memory was given one plate. To estimate repertoire size and how much clonotype sharing occurs between individuals, the study deeply sequenced the blood TCR repertoires of several healthy adults. To increase sequencing depth and limit assay-specific biases, different laboratories used diverse techniques to prepare libraries and sequence TCR repertoires. Leukapheresis yielded between about 0.85 and 9.5 billion PBMCs per donor. Beyond this particular receptor, the publication reports: Because the study included only a small number of donors, the genetic and exposure-history diversity represented was limited. Rarefaction of sorted-subset datasets indicated incomplete sequencing despite the large sequencing depth. Sampling was limited to blood, and TCR repertoires in tissue likely differ from TCR repertoires in blood. Compared with non-shared clonotypes, the clonotypes found in all four sorted-subset donors had higher generation probabilities. Across four donors, roughly 5.1% of naive CD4, around 3.5% of naive CD8, under 2.5% of memory CD4, and under 0.45% of memory CD8 clonotypes were shared. Pairwise subsampling led to the expectation that sequencing depth would affect the degree of clonotype sharing among donors. Larger estimated clonotype richness was generally found for naive subsets than for memory subsets.

This clone was seen just once. Its antigen specificity is not known. No qualities accompany the bases; no much larger clone lies one base away. The donors were healthy, HIV-negative adults with no recently reported acute infections or vaccinations. Every donor was a Caucasian adult living in Nashville, Tennessee, USA. CD4+ T cells were enriched through magnetic negative selection, after which naive cells were positively selected on CD45RA and the remaining negative fraction served as the memory subset. Blood was obtained by leukapheresis, after which PBMCs were separated by Ficoll-Histopaque density gradient centrifugation and cryopreserved in liquid nitrogen vapor phase. Purity and quantity of every magnetically sorted T cell population were checked by analytical flow cytometry. From each sorted fraction, genomic DNA was isolated and quantified by UV absorbance on a Nanodrop 2000c. TCR CDR3 regions were amplified from genomic DNA by multiplex PCR using the deep immunoSEQ assay. Genomic DNA extracted from each cell subset was distributed evenly over all wells of several immunoSEQ 96-well plates, and each plate served as one replicate. For sorted subsets, approximately 190 ng genomic DNA, equal to 25,000 to 35,000 T cell genomes, was loaded into each replicate PCR. The purified libraries were quantified using a Qubit 3.0 fluorometer, sized with a Bioanalyzer 2100, and then quantified again using the KAPA Library Quantification kit. Every immunoSEQ 96-well plate was sequenced on a separate single-read 150-cycle Illumina NextSeq 550 flow cell. The source study handled its data this way. Because only junctional sequences without quality scores were contained in the immunoSEQ output, filtering matching that applied to full-length reads could not be performed. Sequences were annotated with PyIR, a Python wrapper for IgBLAST v1.9, and V/J genes and CDR3 were assigned using IMGT germline references. Reads were filtered out if the reads had weak V/J assignments (E-value above 1e-6), no CDR3, stop codons, out-of-frame junctions, or ambiguous translated residues. V3J clonotypes were defined as sequences sharing the same inferred V gene, J gene, and CDR3 amino acid sequence. Percentage overlap between repertoires was computed as shared unique clonotypes divided by the size of the smaller repertoire. RTK rarefaction, the Chao1 estimator, and Recon v2.1 estimates of unobserved clonotypes were used to assess repertoire richness. For all TCRbeta clonotypes obtained by the gDNA method from several donors, generation probabilities were computed with OLGA. The source is immuneACCESS, and TCRdb retained only in-frame sequences with V and J called. Part of the clones is not carried over; for the studies checked, unresolved V genes explain less than half of this, and the remainder is unexplained. The DNA gave D and trimming, while V, J and clone size come from that table. This sample lists 2 million to 2.5 million clones; roughly 90% were detected once. The leading ten clones occupy roughly 0.34% of the sample.

For CDR1 and CDR2, the germline V gene (reference sequence) lists MNHNY and SVGAGI. The CDR3 covers 15 residues, taking in both the cysteine and the phenylalanine. Only the CDR3 part of the read is kept: 45 bases, read in frame from the first base. V loses 6 bases, J loses 2 bases, and the germline ends lie 17 bases apart. The TCR was taken from a man between 18 and 29 years old in good health. Some clones in this sample may be carry-over from other donors' samples. Recombination connected TRBV6-6 to TRBJ2-7, and the D gene may be TRBD1, 5 bases matching. Source material: naive CD4+ T cells from PBMCs. The label giving this sample's cell subset or site can be read as: CD45RA+ positively selected. The nucleotide sequence reads TGTGCCAGCAGCCGAGAGGCGTCAGGGACCTACGAGCAGTACTTC. Its product reads: CASSREASGTYEQYF.